This note documents a single T cell receptor beta chain sequence. Using immunoSEQ multiplex PCR, the repertoire was profiled, and TCRdb retains in-frame clones only, with some absent. This table has about 150,000 clones, about nine tenths appearing once. The entry originates in a study of blood T cell repertoires in COVID-19. Germline CDR1 is MNHEY and CDR2 is SMNVEV (reference sequence). This CDR3 comprises 14 residues. V lost 6 bases and J 4 bases, leaving 15 bases between the germline ends. The receptor was isolated from a human donor in a cohort sampled during active COVID-19. The gene calls are TRBV27 and TRBJ1-2; unclear D gene. The specimen sequenced was peripheral blood. CDR3 nucleotide sequence: TGTGCCAGCAGAGCAACGCGGGGTGTCTATGGCTACACCTTC. Its protein is CASRATRGVYGYTF.